This T cell receptor (beta chain) was documented in a study of blood T cell repertoires in COVID-19. This table comes from immunoSEQ multiplex PCR, and its TCRdb copy is limited to in-frame clones, with some not included. The sample holds some 140,000 clones; almost 85% are singletons and the top ten take 5% to 7%. The CDR3 totals 13 residues. The V end lost 0 bases, the J end lost 10 bases, and 10 bases lay between the germline ends. Germline V gene sequence: CDR1 GTSNPN, CDR2 SVGIG (reference sequence). Sequenced input: PBMCs or T cells enriched from blood (not recorded which). The clonotype was recovered from a man aged 35 to 55 with acute COVID-19. The chain employs TRBV30 and TRBJ1-6; possibly TRBD1 for D (5 bases). The CDR3 nucleotides read TGTGCCTGGAGTGTACAAGGGGAATCACCCCTCCACTTT. Its translation is CAWSVQGESPLHF.